A selection of T cell receptor beta chains follows, all from one sample in a study of OX40 agonist ivuxolimab in advanced cancers. TCRdb keeps only in-frame clones here, not all; method: immunoSEQ multiplex PCR. In the table there are tens of thousands of clones, 75% to 90% of which are singletons. The starting material was CD4+ or CD8+ T cells sorted from blood, obtained in a trial of the OX40 agonist ivuxolimab. These receptors all stem from an adult with an advanced solid tumor such as melanoma, head and neck, liver or kidney cancer. Both conserved end residues are part of each CDR3. A D gene is named only where the DNA matches it firmly. Expanded clones get a size class; other rows say once, few or many, or leave the size out.

len: 17
abundance: -
v_gene: TRBV4-3
d_gene: -
j_gene: TRBJ2-2
CDR3aa: CASSQGGANLNTGELFF

len: 14
abundance: -
v_gene: TRBV13
d_gene: TRBD1
j_gene: TRBJ2-3
CDR3aa: CASISGTGTDTQYF

len: 14
abundance: -
v_gene: TRBV28
d_gene: -
j_gene: TRBJ2-1
CDR3aa: CASSLITSLPVQFF

len: 17
abundance: -
v_gene: TRBV6-1
d_gene: TRBD1
j_gene: TRBJ1-5
CDR3aa: CASSVPLRQGGNQPQHF

len: 15
abundance: -
v_gene: TRBV6-1
d_gene: -
j_gene: -
CDR3aa: CASSVFSEGSYEQYF

len: 15
abundance: -
v_gene: TRBV27
d_gene: -
j_gene: TRBJ2-3
CDR3aa: CASSFIGRNTDTQYF

len: 12
abundance: -
v_gene: TRBV29-1
d_gene: -
j_gene: TRBJ2-1
CDR3aa: CSVSGLSNEQFF

len: 13
abundance: once
v_gene: TRBV27
d_gene: TRBD1
j_gene: TRBJ2-7
CDR3aa: CASSLTGDYEQYF

len: 15
abundance: -
v_gene: TRBV28
d_gene: -
j_gene: TRBJ2-2
CDR3aa: CASSPPGTATGELFF

len: 14
abundance: once
v_gene: TRBV7-9
d_gene: TRBD1
j_gene: TRBJ2-7
CDR3aa: CASSFGQGPYEQYF

len: 18
abundance: -
v_gene: TRBV11-1
d_gene: -
j_gene: TRBJ2-3
CDR3aa: CASGSTRLGEYGTDTQYF

len: 16
abundance: -
v_gene: TRBV18
d_gene: -
j_gene: TRBJ2-1
CDR3aa: CASSHEGDKWYNEQFF

len: 18
abundance: -
v_gene: TRBV9
d_gene: TRBD2
j_gene: TRBJ2-6
CDR3aa: CASSVELAGSSGANVLTF

len: 15
abundance: -
v_gene: TRBV15
d_gene: TRBD2
j_gene: TRBJ2-7
CDR3aa: CATSRDGPGTNEQYF

len: 15
abundance: -
v_gene: TRBV7-9
d_gene: TRBD1
j_gene: TRBJ1-3
CDR3aa: CASSFGTASGNTIYF

len: 12
abundance: -
v_gene: TRBV5-4
d_gene: -
j_gene: TRBJ2-7
CDR3aa: CASSFSGDEQYF

len: 14
abundance: -
v_gene: TRBV5-6
d_gene: -
j_gene: TRBJ2-7
CDR3aa: CASSLGSLTYEQYF

len: 14
abundance: -
v_gene: TRBV9
d_gene: TRBD2
j_gene: TRBJ2-1
CDR3aa: CASSASGRIYEQFF

len: 16
abundance: -
v_gene: TRBV4-1
d_gene: TRBD2
j_gene: TRBJ2-7
CDR3aa: CASSQLASGSSYEQYF

len: 15
abundance: -
v_gene: TRBV4-2
d_gene: -
j_gene: TRBJ2-2
CDR3aa: CASSAREGETGELFF

len: 19
abundance: -
v_gene: TRBV4-1
d_gene: TRBD2
j_gene: TRBJ2-2
CDR3aa: CASSREPSGRAVALGELFF

len: 13
abundance: -
v_gene: TRBV6-4
d_gene: -
j_gene: TRBJ2-2
CDR3aa: CASSETSTGELFF

len: 16
abundance: -
v_gene: TRBV28
d_gene: TRBD1
j_gene: TRBJ1-1
CDR3aa: CASSLWAQGLNTEAFF

len: 15
abundance: -
v_gene: TRBV27
d_gene: -
j_gene: TRBJ1-2
CDR3aa: CASSLSPSNHYGYTF